This is a list of T cell receptor beta chains from one sample in a study of T-cell reconstitution after alpha-beta-depleted transplantation in children. TCRdb called the PCR reads again in MiXCR, with one record for every CDR3 protein. Counted here are some 300,000 distinct CDR3 sequences, 10% occurring once; the ten biggest clones make up 7.5%. Sequences were derived from PBMCs, sampled before TCRalphabeta/CD19-depleted stem cell transplant. Every receptor here comes from a boy in the first two years of life with acute myeloid leukemia, due to receive a stem cell transplant. Both conserved end residues are part of each CDR3. A D gene is named only where the DNA matches it firmly. Size is stated for part of the rows, as once, few or many counts, or as a class when the clone is expanded.

abundance	j_gene	v_gene	d_gene	CDR3nt	CDR3aa
many	TRBJ2-7	TRBV7-2	.	TGTGCCAGCAGCTTACAAGCCAGGGCCCTTTCATACGAGCAGTACTTC	CASSLQARALSYEQYF
many	TRBJ2-2	TRBV29-1	TRBD1	TGCAGCGTTGCCGGGACAGGGCTAGCCGGGGAGCTGTTTTTT	CSVAGTGLAGELFF
.	TRBJ2-1	TRBV6-1	TRBD2	TGTGCCAGCAGTAATAGCGGGGGGGGCTACAATGAGCAGTTCTTC	CASSNSGGGYNEQFF
many	TRBJ2-5	TRBV12-3/TRBV12-4	TRBD2	TGTGCCAGCAGCCGACTCGGACTAGCGGGAGAAGAGACCCAGTACTTC	CASSRLGLAGEETQYF
few	TRBJ2-3	TRBV24-1	.	TGTGCCACCAGTGCTGCAGATACGCAGTATTTT	CATSAADTQYF
.	TRBJ2-5	TRBV12-5	.	TGTGCTAGTTCGACGGGGCAGAGCGAGACCCAGTACTTC	CASSTGQSETQYF
many	TRBJ2-3	TRBV13	.	TGTGCCAGCAGCTTTGCAAATACGCAGTATTTT	CASSFANTQYF
many	TRBJ2-4	TRBV6-1	.	TGTGCCAGCAGGTCCAGGGTTCTAGCCAAAAACATTCAGTACTTC	CASRSRVLAKNIQYF
few	TRBJ1-5	TRBV27	.	TGTGCCAGCACTCCGTCGGGCTATGGCAATCAGCCCCAGCATTTT	CASTPSGYGNQPQHF
many	TRBJ2-7	TRBV4-3	TRBD1	TGCGCCAGCAGCCAAGGGGACAGCGGAGACGAGCAGTACTTC	CASSQGDSGDEQYF